The 9 T cell receptor beta chains reported below all come from one sample, sequenced in a study of T cell responses to AZD1222 COVID-19 vaccine. Libraries were prepared by immunoSEQ multiplex PCR; TCRdb keeps only in-frame clonotypes and omits some of them. The table has fewer than 200,000 clones, around 89% seen once. Sequencing was performed on peripheral blood, taken on day 0 of AZD1222 vaccination. These TCRs come from an adult in good health.

Only one count was recorded for this clone. The J gene is TRBJ1-5, the V gene TRBV19, with TRBD1 identical over 7 bases. V trimming: 1 base; J trimming: 6 bases; junction bases outside the gene matches: 6. Germline CDR1 LNHDA, CDR2 SQIVND (reference sequence). The CDR3 has 15 residues. Here the CDR3 DNA reads TGTGCCAGTAGTATAGCCCAGGGGGTAAGTCAGCCCCAGCATTTT. Translation gives CASSIAQGVSQPQHF.

The V and J genes are TRBV11-3 and TRBJ2-2, with TRBD2 matching over 8 bases. Looked up from germline, CDR1 is SGHNT and CDR2 is YENEEA. V lost 8 bases to trimming and J lost 0 bases; unmatched junction nucleotides: 20. The CDR3 covers 20 residues. CDR3 DNA: TGTGCCAGCCCCCTCGAGGGGGGGTCGGGAGGGCCGACGAACACCGGGGAGCTGTTTTTT. Its translation is CASPLEGGSGGPTNTGELFF.

The chain uses TRBV9 and TRBJ2-3; a weak D match, TRBD2 (5 bases). V was trimmed by 0 bases and J by 6 bases, leaving 14 bases between them. This CDR3 comprises 15 residues. CDR1 is SGDLS, CDR2 YYNGEE, per germline. The CDR3 spells CASSVDRGFTDTQYF. As DNA, the CDR3 is TGTGCCAGCAGCGTAGATCGGGGATTCACGGATACGCAGTATTTT.

The CDR3 spells CASSMRQGPSSGNTIYF. Written as DNA, the CDR3 is TGTGCCAGTAGTATGCGGCAGGGGCCAAGCTCTGGAAACACCATATATTTT. The chain employs TRBV19 and TRBJ1-3; TRBD1 is a possible D gene (6 bases). The germline CDR1 and CDR2 sequences are LNHDA and SQIVND (reference sequence). The CDR3 has 17 residues. The V end was cut by 3 bases, the J end by 0 bases, with 15 bases between. Full variable domain (rest looked up from reference TRBV19 and TRBJ1-3): DGGITQSPKYLFRKEGQNVTLSCEQNLNHDAMYWYRQDPGQGLRLIYYSQIVNDFQKGDIAEGYSVSREKKESFPLTVTSAQKNPTAFYLCASSMRQGPSSGNTIYFGEGSWLTVV.

The chain has TRBV30 and TRBJ1-2; 10 bases map to TRBD1. J lost 5 bases, V lost 2 bases, and 8 bases had no gene match. CDR1 and CDR2 (germline): GTSNPN, SVGIG (reference sequence). CDR3 length: 15 residues. The CDR3 DNA follows: TGTGCCTGGAGTAACCTCCGGGACAGGGGATATGGCTACACCTTC. Its protein is CAWSNLRDRGYGYTF.

The genes are TRBV2 and TRBJ2-7; TRBD1 aligns across 8 bases. CDR3 size: 14 residues. Germline V CDR1 and CDR2: SNHLY, FYNNEI. V trimming: 3 bases; J trimming: 12 bases; junction bases outside the gene matches: 13. In nucleotides, the CDR3 is TGTGCCAGCAGTGACAGGCAGGGGGCTATCGGTCTGTACTTC. Its protein product is CASSDRQGAIGLYF.

The chain couples TRBV10-3 to TRBJ1-2; D may be TRBD1 (5 bases). The CDR3 covers 14 residues. Germline V gives CDR1 ENHRY, CDR2 SYGVKD. V shed 7 bases and J shed 4 bases, with 16 bases lying between them. This chain's CDR3 is CAITDPGGSYGYTF. The CDR3 bases are TGTGCCATCACCGACCCCGGGGGTTCCTATGGCTACACCTTC.

CDR3 coding DNA: TGTGCCAGCAGCTTAGGGCGCGGGAGGGCGGCTAATGAGCAGTTCTTC. This codes for CASSLGRGRAANEQFF. The chain has TRBV11-3 and TRBJ2-1, with 9 bases that match TRBD2. CDR1 is SGHNT, CDR2 YENEEA, per germline. Trimming at V came to 1 base and at J to 7 bases, leaving 8 bases not matched to a gene. The CDR3 is made up of 16 amino acids.

The rearrangement uses TRBV24-1 and TRBJ2-1; 9 bases line up with TRBD1. The germline gives CDR1 KGHDR, CDR2 SFDVKD. This CDR3 spans 14 amino acids. The J segment lost 6 bases and the V segment lost 7 bases, leaving 6 bases of the junction unmatched. The CDR3 sequence is CATRGTGSANEQFF. CDR3 bases: TGTGCCACCAGGGGGACAGGGTCTGCCAATGAGCAGTTCTTC.